The 2 T cell receptor beta chains below come from one sample, sequenced in a study of blood T cell repertoires in COVID-19. Generated by immunoSEQ multiplex PCR, the TCRdb table keeps only in-frame clones and is missing some. The sample lists some 20,000 clones, roughly 78% seen once, with more than 55% in the top ten. Sequenced: peripheral blood. The source of these receptors is a man at least 80 years old with acute or convalescent COVID-19.

This chain uses TRBV6-5 with TRBJ1-1; D is possibly TRBD1 (5 bases). CDR3 size: 14 residues. The V gene's germline CDR1 is MNHEY and CDR2 SVGAGI. The germline V and J ends were trimmed by 7 bases and 0 bases, with 12 bases remaining between them. The CDR3 region has the DNA TGTGCCAGCATGAGGCAGGGCTTGAACACTGAAGCTTTCTTT. Its translation: CASMRQGLNTEAFF.

The V and J genes are TRBV5-6 and TRBJ2-2; 10 bases are a match to TRBD1. The CDR3 length is 16 residues. V shed 5 bases and J 4 bases; nucleotides not matched to a gene: 8. Germline loops: CDR1 SGHDT, CDR2 YYEEEE. The CDR3 DNA sequence: TGTGCCAGCAGATATACGGGACAGGGGTTCACCGGGGAGCTGTTTTTT. Translation gives CASRYTGQGFTGELFF.